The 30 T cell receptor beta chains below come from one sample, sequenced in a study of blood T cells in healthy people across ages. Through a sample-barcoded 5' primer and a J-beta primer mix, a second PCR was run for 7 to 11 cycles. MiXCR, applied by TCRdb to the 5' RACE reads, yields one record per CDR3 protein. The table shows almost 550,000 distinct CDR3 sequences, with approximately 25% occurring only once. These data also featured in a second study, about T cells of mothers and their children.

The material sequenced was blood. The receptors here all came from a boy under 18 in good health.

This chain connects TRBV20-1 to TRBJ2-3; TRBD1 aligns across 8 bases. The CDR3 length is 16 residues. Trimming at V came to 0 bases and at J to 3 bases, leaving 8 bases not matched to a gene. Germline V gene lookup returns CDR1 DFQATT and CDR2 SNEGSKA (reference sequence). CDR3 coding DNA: TGCAGTGCTAGAGATCTGGGCGGACAGGGAACAGATACGCAGTATTTT. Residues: CSARDLGGQGTDTQYF.

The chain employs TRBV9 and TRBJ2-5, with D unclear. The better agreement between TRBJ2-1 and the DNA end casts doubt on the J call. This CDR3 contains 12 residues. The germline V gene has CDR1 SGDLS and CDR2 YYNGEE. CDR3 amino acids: CASSVTPFEQFF. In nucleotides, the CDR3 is TGTGCCAGCAGCGTCACACCTTTCGAGCAGTTCTTC.

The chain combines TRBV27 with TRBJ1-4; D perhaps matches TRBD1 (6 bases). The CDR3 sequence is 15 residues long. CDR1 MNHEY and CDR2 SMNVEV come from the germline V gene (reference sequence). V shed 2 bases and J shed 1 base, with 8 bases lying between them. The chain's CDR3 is CASSLTGITNEKLFF. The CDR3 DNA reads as TGTGCCAGCAGTTTAACAGGGATAACTAATGAAAAACTGTTTTTT.

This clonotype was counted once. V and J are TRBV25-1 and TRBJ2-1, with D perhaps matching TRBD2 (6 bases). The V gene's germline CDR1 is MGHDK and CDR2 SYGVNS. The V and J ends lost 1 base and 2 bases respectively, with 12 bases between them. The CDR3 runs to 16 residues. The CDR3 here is CASSELEGFPYNEQFF. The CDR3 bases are TGTGCCAGCAGTGAATTGGAGGGGTTTCCCTACAATGAGCAGTTCTTC.

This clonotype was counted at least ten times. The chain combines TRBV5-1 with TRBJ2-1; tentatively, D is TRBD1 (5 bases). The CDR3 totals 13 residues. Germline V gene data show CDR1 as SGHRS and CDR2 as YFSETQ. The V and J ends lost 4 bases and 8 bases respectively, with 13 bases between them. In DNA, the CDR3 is TGCGCCAGCAGCCCTGAAGGGGCTTATGAGCAGTTCTTC. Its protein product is CASSPEGAYEQFF.

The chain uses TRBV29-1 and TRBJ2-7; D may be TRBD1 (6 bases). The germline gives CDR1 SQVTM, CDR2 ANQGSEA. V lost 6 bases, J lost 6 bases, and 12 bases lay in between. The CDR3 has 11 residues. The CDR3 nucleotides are TGCAGCGTGACCAGGGGTGGCGAGCAGTACTTC. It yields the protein CSVTRGGEQYF.

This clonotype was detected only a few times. The CDR3: CASSPPLGGADTQYF. CDR3 sequence (DNA): TGTGCCAGCAGTCCCCCTCTGGGGGGGGCAGATACGCAGTATTTT. The chain recombines TRBV2 with TRBJ2-3; 7 bases are shared with TRBD2. The CDR3 has 15 residues. Trimming cost V 5 bases and J 4 bases; bases outside gene matches: 9. From germline, CDR1 is SNHLY and CDR2 FYNNEI. Full variable domain (missing parts from reference TRBV2 and TRBJ2-3): EPEVTQTPSHQVTQMGQEVILRCVPISNHLYFYWYRQILGQKVEFLVSFYNNEISEKSEIFDDQFSVERPDGSNFTLKIRSTKLEDSAMYFCASSPPLGGADTQYFGPGTRLTVL.

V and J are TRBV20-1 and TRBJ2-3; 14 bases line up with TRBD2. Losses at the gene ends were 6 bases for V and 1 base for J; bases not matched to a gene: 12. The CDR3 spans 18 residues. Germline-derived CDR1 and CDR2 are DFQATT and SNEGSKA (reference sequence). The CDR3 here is CSAERLAGGPFGTDTQYF. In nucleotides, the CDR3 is TGCAGTGCGGAGCGACTAGCGGGGGGGCCTTTCGGCACAGATACGCAGTATTTT.

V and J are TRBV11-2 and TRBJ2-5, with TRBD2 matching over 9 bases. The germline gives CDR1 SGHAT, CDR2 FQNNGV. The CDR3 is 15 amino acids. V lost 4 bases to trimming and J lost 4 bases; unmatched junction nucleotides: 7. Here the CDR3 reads CASSSLAGWVETQYF. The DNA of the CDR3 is TGTGCCAGCAGCTCACTAGCGGGCTGGGTAGAGACCCAGTACTTC.

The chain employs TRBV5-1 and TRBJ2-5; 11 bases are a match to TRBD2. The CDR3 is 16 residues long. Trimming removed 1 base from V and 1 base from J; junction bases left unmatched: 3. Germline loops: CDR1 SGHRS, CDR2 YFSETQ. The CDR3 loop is CASSLPGLAVQETQYF. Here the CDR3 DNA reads TGCGCCAGCAGCTTGCCGGGACTAGCGGTCCAAGAGACCCAGTACTTC. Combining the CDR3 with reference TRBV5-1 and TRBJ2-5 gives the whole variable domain KAGVTQTPRYLIKTRGQQVTLSCSPISGHRSVSWYQQTPGQGLQFLFEYFSETQRNKGNFPGRFSGRQFSNSRSEMNVSTLELGDSALYLCASSLPGLAVQETQYFGPGTRLLVL.

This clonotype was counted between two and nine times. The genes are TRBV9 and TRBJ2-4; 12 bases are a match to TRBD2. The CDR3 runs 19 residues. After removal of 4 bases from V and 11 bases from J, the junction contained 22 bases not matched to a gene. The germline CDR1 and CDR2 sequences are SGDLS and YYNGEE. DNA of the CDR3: TGTGCCAGCAGCACGCGACTAGCGGGGGCCCGCGAAGCTTGGATTTTTCAGTACTTC. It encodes CASSTRLAGAREAWIFQYF.

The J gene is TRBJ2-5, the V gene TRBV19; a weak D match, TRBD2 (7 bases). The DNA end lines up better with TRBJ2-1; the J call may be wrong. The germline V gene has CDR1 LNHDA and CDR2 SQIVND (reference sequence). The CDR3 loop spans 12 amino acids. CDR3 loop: CASSIGGREQFF. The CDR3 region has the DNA TGTGCCAGTAGTATCGGGGGGCGGGAGCAGTTCTTC.

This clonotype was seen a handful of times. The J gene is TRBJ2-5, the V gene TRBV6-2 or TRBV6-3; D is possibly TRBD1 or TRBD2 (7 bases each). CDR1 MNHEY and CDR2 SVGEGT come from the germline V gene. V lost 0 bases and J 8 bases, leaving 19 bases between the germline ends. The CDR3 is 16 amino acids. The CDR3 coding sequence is TGTGCCAGCAGTTACTCGATGGTATCAGGGGGGGAAACCCAGTACTTC. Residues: CASSYSMVSGGETQYF.

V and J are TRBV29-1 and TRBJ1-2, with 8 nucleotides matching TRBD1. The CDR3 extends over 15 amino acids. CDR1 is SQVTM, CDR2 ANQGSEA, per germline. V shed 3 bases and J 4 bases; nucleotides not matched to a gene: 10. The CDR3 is CSVERIRDRLYGYTF. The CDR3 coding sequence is TGCAGCGTTGAGCGAATCCGGGACAGGCTCTATGGCTACACCTTC.

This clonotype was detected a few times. The DNA of the CDR3 is TGTGCCAGCAGCGAGGGGGGGAGGTATGGAAACACCATATATTTT. Residues: CASSEGGRYGNTIYF. The rearrangement joins TRBV21-1 to TRBJ1-3; the table's TRBD1 call for D was not verified on the DNA. TRBV21-1 is annotated as a pseudogene. The CDR3 has 15 residues.

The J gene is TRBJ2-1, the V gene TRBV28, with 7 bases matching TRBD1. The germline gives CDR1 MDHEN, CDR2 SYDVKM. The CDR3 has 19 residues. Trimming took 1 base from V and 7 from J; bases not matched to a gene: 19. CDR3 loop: CASSLSILQTKRGRNEQFF. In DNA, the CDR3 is TGTGCCAGCAGTTTATCCATTCTCCAAACTAAGAGGGGGCGAAATGAGCAGTTCTTC.

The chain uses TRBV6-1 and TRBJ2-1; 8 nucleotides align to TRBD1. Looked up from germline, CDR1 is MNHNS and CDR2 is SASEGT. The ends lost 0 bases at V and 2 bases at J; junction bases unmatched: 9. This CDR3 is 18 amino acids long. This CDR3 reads CASSEAWWRDRTYNEQFF. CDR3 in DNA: TGTGCCAGCAGTGAAGCCTGGTGGAGGGACAGGACCTACAATGAGCAGTTCTTC.

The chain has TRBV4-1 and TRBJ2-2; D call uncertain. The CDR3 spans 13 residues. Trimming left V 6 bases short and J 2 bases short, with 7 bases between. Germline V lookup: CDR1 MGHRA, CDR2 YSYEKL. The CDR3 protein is CASRSTNTGELFF. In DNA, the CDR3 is TGCGCCAGCAGGAGCACCAACACCGGGGAGCTGTTTTTT.

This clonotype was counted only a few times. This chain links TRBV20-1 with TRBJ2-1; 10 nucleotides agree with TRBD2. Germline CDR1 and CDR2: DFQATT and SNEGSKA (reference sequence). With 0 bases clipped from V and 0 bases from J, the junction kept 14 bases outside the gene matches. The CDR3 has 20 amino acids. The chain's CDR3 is CSARDRSPASGGTSYNEQFF. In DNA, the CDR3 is TGCAGTGCTAGAGATAGATCACCTGCTAGCGGGGGAACCTCCTACAATGAGCAGTTCTTC.

The DNA for the CDR3 is TGTGCCAGCAGTTTAAGAGGGGGCGGCTACGAGCAGTACTTC. Translating it yields CASSLRGGGYEQYF. The genes are TRBV28 and TRBJ2-7, with 7 bases lining up with TRBD1. Germline loops: CDR1 MDHEN, CDR2 SYDVKM. Trimming took 2 bases from V and 3 from J; bases not matched to a gene: 4. The CDR3 spans 14 residues.

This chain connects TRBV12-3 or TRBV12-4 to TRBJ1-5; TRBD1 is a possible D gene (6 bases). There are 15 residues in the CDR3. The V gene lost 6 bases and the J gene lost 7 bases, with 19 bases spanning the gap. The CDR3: CASSLTGGGRQPQHF. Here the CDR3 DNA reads TGTGCCAGCAGCTTGACAGGCGGGGGGCGGCAGCCCCAGCATTTT.

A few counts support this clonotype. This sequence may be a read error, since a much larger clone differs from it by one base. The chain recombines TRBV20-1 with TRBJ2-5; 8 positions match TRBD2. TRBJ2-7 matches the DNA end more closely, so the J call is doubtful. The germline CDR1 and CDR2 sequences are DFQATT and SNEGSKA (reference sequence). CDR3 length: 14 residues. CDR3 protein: CSATGRGGRYEQYF. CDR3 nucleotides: TGCAGTGCCACTGGACGGGGGGGAAGGTACGAGCAGTACTTC.

CDR3 nucleotide sequence: TGTGCCAGCAGCCCTAACAGCGGGGCGAACACCGGGGAGCTGTTTTTT. Protein: CASSPNSGANTGELFF. The chain uses TRBV9 and TRBJ2-2, with 7 bases fitting TRBD2. This CDR3 is built from 16 residues. Per the germline V gene, CDR1 is SGDLS and CDR2 is YYNGEE. V shed 4 bases, J shed 0 bases, and the junction held 6 bases outside the gene matches.

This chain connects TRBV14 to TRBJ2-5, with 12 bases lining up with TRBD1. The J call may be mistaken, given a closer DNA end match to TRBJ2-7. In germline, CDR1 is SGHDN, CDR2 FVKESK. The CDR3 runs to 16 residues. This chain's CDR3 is CASSPLFGTGGNEQYF. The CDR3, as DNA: TGTGCCAGCAGCCCTCTATTCGGGACAGGGGGCAACGAGCAGTACTTC.

The DNA for the CDR3 is TGTGCCAGCAGTCAGGGTGACAATCAGCCCCAGCATTTT. Amino acids: CASSQGDNQPQHF. J is TRBJ1-5 and V is TRBV12-3 or TRBV12-4, with D perhaps matching TRBD1 (5 bases). V was pared by 5 bases and J by 3 bases, with 8 bases between. This CDR3 region has 13 residues.

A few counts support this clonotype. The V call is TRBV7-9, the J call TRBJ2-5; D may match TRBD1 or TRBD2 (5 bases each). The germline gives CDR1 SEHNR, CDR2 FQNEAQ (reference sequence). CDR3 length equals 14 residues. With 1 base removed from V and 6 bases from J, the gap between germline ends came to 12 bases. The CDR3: CASSLGRDHQTQYF. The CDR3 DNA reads TGTGCCAGCAGCTTAGGACGGGACCACCAGACCCAGTACTTC. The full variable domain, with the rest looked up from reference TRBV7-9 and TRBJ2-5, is DTGVSQNPRHKITKRGQNVTFRCDPISEHNRLYWYRQTLGQGPEFLTYFQNEAQLEKSRLLSDRFSAERPKGSFSTLEIQRTEQGDSAMYLCASSLGRDHQTQYFGPGTRLLVL.

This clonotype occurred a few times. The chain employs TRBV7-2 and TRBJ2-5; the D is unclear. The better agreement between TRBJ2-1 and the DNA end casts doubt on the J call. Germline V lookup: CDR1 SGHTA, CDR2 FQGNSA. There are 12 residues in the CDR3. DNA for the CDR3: TGTGCCAGCAGCTTAAATGATAATGAGCAGTTCTTC. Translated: CASSLNDNEQFF.

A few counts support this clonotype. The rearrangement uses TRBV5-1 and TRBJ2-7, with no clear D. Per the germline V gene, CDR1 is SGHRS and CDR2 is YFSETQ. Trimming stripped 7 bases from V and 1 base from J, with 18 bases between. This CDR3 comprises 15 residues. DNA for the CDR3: TGCGCCAGCCAAGCAATGGCTACTACTTCCTACGAGCAGTACTTC. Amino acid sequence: CASQAMATTSYEQYF.

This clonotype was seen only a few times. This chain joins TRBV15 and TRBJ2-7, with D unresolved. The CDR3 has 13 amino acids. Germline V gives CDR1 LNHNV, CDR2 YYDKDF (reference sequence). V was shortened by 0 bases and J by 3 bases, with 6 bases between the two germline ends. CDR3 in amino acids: CATSRDAFYEQYF. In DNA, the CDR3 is TGTGCCACCAGCAGAGATGCATTCTACGAGCAGTACTTC.

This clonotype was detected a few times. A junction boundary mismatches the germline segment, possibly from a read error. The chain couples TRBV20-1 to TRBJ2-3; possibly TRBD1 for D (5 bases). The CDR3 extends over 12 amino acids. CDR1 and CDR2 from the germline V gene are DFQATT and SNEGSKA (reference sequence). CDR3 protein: CSARAPGQGASF. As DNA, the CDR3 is TGCAGTGCTAGAGCCCCCGGGCAGGGTGCGAGTTTT.